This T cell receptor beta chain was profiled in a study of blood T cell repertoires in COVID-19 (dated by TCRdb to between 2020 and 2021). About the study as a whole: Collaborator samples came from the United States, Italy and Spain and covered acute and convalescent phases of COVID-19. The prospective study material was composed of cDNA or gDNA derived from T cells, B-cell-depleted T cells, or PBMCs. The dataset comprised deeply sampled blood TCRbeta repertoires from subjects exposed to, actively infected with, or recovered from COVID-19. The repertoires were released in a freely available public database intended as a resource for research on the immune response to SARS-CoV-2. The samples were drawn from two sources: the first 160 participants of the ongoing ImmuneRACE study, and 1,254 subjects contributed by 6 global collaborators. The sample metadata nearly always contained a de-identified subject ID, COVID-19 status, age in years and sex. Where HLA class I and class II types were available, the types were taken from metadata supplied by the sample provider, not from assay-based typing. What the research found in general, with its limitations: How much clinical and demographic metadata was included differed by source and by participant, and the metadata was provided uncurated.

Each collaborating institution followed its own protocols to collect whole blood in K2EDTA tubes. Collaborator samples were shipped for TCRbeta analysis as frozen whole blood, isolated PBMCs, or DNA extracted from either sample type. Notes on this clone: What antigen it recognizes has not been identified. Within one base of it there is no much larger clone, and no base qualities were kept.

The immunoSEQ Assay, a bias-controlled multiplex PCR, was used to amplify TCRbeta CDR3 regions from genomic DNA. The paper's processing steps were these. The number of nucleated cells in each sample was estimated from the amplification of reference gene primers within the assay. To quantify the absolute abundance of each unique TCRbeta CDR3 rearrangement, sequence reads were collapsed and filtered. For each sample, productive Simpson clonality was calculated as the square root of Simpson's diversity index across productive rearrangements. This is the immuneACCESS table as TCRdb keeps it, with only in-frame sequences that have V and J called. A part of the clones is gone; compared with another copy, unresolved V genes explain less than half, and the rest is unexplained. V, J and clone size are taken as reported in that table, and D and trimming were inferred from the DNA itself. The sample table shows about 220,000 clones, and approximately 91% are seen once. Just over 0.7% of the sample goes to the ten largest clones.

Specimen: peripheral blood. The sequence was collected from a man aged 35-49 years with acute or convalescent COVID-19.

The nucleotide sequence reads as follows: TGTGCCAGCAGCTTAACGAGAGGACTAGCGGTGAACACCGGGGAGCTGTTTTTT. It codes for CASSLTRGLAVNTGELFF. Recombination joined TRBV7-3 with TRBJ2-2, and 10 bases in between align with TRBD2. Trimmed from V: 0 bases; trimmed from J: 1 base; junction bases lacking a gene match: 5. The germline V gene yields SGHTA for CDR1 and FQGTGA for CDR2. CDR3 length: 18 amino acids, cysteine to phenylalanine. Of all the DNA, just the CDR3 is kept, 54 bases in frame from base 1.